This TCR beta chain was retrieved from a study of T cell repertoires and leukemia-associated antigens. MiXCR, run by TCRdb on the 5' RACE reads, gives a single entry per CDR3 protein. The data show 9,000 to 15,000 distinct CDR3 sequences, 35% to 50% seen once. The CDR3 sequence is 16 residues long. Germline loops: CDR1 DFQATT, CDR2 SNEGSKA (reference sequence). V trimming: 0 bases; J trimming: 9 bases; junction bases outside the gene matches: 11. Only a few counts were recorded for this clonotype. Its cognate antigen is unknown. The origin of this receptor is a female donor in good health. The gene calls are TRBV20-1 and TRBJ2-1, with 10 positions matching TRBD2. The sequenced sample consisted of CD3+ T cells sorted from blood and cultured. In DNA form, the CDR3 reads TGCAGTGCTAGAGAGCCAGCGGGAGGGGCTTCTAGTGAGCAGTTCTTC. Translation: CSAREPAGGASSEQFF.